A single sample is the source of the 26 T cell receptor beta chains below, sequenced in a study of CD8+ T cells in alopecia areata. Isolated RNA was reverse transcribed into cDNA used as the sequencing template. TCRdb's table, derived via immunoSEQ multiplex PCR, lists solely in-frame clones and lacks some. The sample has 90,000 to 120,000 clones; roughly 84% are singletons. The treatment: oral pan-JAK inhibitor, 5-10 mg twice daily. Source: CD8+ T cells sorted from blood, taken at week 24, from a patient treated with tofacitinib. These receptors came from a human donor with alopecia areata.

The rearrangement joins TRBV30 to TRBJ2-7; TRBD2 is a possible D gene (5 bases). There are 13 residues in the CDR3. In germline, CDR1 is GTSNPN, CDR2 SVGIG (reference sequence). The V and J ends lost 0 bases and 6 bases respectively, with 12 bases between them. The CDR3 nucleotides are TGTGCCTGGAGTGTGATGGGAGCACGCGAGCAGTACTTC. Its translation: CAWSVMGAREQYF.

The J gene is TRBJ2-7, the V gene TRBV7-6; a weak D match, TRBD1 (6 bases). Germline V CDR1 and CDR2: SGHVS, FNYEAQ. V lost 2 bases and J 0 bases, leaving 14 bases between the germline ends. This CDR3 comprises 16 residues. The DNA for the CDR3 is TGTGCCAGCAGCTTACGGGCAGGGGACGTCTCCTACGAGCAGTACTTC. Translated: CASSLRAGDVSYEQYF. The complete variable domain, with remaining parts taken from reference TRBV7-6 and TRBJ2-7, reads GAGVSQSPRYKVTKRGQDVALRCDPISGHVSLYWYRQALGQGPEFLTYFNYEAQQDKSGLPNDRFSAERPEGSISTLTIQRTEQRDSAMYRCASSLRAGDVSYEQYFGPGTRLTVT.

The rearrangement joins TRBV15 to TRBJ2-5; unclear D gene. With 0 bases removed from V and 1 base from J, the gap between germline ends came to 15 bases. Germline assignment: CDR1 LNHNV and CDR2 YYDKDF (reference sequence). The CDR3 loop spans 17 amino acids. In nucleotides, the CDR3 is TGTGCCACCAGCAGAGAAATTCTTCGGGCTAGCCAAGAGACCCAGTACTTC. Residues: CATSREILRASQETQYF. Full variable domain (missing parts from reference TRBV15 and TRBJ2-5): DAMVIQNPRYQVTQFGKPVTLSCSQTLNHNVMYWYQQKSSQAPKLLFHYYDKDFNNEADTPDNFQSRRPNTSFCFLDIRSPGLGDTAMYLCATSREILRASQETQYFGPGTRLLVL.

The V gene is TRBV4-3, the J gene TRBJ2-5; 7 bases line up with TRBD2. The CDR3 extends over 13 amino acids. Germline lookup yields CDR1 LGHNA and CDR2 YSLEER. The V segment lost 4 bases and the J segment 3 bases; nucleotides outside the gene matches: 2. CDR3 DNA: TGCGCCAGCAGCCGAGGACTAGAAGAGACCCAGTACTTC. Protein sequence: CASSRGLEETQYF.

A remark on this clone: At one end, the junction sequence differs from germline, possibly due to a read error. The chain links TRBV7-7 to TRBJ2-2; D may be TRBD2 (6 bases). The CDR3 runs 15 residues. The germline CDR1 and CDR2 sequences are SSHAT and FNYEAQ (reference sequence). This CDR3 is CASSPWTDGGGELFF. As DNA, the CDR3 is TGTGCTAGCAGCCCGTGGACCGACGGGGGTGGGGAGCTGTTTTTT.

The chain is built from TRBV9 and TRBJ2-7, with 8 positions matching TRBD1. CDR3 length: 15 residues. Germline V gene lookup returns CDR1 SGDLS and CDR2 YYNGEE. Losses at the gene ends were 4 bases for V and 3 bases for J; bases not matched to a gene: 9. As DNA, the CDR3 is TGTGCCAGCAGCCCACGGCGGGGACAGGACTACGAGCAGTACTTC. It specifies CASSPRRGQDYEQYF. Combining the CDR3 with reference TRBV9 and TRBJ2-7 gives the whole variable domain DSGVTQTPKHLITATGQRVTLRCSPRSGDLSVYWYQQSLDQGLQFLIQYYNGEERAKGNILERFSAQQFPDLHSELNLSSLELGDSALYFCASSPRRGQDYEQYFGPGTRLTVT.

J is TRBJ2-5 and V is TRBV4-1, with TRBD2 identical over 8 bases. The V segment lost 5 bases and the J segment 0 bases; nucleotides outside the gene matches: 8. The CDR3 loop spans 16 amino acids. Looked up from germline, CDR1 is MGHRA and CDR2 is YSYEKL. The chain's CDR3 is CASSYVAGSYQETQYF. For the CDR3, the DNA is TGCGCCAGCAGCTATGTAGCGGGGTCGTACCAAGAGACCCAGTACTTC.

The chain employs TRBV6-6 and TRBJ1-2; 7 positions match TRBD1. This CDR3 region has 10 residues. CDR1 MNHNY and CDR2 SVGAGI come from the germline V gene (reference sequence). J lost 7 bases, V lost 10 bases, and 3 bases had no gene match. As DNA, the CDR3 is TGTGCCACGAGACAGGGTGGCTACACCTTC. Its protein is CATRQGGYTF.

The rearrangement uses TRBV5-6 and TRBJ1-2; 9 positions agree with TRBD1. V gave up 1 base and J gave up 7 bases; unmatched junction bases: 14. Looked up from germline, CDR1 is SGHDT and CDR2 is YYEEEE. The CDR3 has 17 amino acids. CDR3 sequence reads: CASSLRRSWGTGIGYTF. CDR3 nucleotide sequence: TGTGCCAGCAGCTTGCGACGCAGCTGGGGGACAGGGATTGGCTACACCTTC. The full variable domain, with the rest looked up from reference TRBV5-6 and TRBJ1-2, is DAGVTQSPTHLIKTRGQQVTLRCSPKSGHDTVSWYQQALGQGPQFIFQYYEEEERQRGNFPDRFSGHQFPNYSSELNVNALLLGDSALYLCASSLRRSWGTGIGYTFGSGTRLTVV.

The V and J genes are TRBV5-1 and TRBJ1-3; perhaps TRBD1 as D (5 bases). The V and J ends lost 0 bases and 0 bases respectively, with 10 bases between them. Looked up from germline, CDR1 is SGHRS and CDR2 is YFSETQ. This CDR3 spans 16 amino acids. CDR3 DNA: TGCGCCAGCAGCTTGGATCTGGGGACCTCTGGAAACACCATATATTTT. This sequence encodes CASSLDLGTSGNTIYF.

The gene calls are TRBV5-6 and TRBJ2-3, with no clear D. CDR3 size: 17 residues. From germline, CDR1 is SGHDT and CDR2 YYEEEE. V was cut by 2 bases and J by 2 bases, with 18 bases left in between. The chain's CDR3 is CASSFPARHKPTDTQYF. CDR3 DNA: TGTGCCAGCAGCTTTCCGGCCAGACATAAACCCACAGATACGCAGTATTTT.

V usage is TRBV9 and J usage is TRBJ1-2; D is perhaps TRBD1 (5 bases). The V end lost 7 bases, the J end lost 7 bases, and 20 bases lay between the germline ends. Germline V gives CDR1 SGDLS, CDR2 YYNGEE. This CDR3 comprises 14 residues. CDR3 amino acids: CASGDGWAKGGYTF. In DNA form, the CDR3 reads TGTGCCAGCGGGGACGGATGGGCTAAGGGTGGCTACACCTTC.

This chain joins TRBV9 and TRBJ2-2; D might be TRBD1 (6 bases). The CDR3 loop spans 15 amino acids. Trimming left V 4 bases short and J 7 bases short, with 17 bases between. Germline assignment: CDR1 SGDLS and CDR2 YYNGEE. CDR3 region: CASSPNTGFGGELFF. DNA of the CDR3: TGTGCCAGCAGCCCCAACACAGGGTTTGGCGGGGAGCTGTTTTTT.

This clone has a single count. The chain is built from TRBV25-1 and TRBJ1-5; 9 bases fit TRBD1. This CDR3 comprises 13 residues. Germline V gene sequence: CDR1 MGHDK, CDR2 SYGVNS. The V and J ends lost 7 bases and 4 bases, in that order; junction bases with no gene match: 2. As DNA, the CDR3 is TGTGCCAGCACTGGACAGGGGAATCAGCCCCAGCATTTT. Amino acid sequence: CASTGQGNQPQHF.

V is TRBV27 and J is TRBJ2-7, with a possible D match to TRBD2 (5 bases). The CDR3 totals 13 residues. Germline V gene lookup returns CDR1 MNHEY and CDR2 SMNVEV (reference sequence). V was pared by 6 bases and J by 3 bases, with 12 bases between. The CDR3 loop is CASSPSGIYEQYF. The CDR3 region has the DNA TGTGCCAGCAGCCCCTCGGGGATCTACGAGCAGTACTTC.

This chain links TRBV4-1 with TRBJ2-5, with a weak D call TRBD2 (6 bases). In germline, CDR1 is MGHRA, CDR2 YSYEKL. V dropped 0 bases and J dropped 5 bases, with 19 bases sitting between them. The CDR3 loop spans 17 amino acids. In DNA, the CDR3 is TGCGCCAGCAGCCAAGATCTTTCCGGGAGCGGCCTGGAGACCCAGTACTTC. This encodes CASSQDLSGSGLETQYF.

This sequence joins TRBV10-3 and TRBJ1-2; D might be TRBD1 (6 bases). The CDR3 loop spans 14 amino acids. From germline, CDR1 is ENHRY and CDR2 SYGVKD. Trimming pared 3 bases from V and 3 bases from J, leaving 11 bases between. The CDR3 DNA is TGTGCCATCAGTGAAGGGGGAGCTTACTATGGCTACACCTTC. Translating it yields CAISEGGAYYGYTF.

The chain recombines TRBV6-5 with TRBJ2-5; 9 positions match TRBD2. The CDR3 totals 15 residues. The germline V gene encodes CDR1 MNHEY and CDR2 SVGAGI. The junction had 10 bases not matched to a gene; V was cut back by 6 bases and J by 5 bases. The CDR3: CASSLSGGQGETQYF. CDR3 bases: TGTGCCAGCAGCCTAAGCGGGGGGCAGGGGGAGACCCAGTACTTC.

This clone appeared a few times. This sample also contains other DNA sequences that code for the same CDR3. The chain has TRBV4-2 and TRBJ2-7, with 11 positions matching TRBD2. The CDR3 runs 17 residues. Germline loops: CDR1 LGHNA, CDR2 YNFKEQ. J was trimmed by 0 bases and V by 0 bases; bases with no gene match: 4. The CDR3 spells CASSQESSGGPSYEQYF. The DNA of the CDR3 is TGTGCCAGCAGCCAAGAATCTAGCGGGGGGCCCTCCTACGAGCAGTACTTC.

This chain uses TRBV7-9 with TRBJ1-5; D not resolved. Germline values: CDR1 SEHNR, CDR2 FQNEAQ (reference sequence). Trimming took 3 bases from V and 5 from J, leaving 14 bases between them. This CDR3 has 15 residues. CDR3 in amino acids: CASSLSSLGYQPQHF. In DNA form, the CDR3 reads TGTGCCAGCAGCTTGTCCTCCCTGGGCTATCAGCCCCAGCATTTT.

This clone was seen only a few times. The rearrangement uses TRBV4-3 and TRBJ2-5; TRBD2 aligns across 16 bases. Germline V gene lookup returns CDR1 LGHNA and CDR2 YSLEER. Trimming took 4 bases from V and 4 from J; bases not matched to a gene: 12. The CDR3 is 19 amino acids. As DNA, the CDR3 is TGCGCCAGCAGCCCTACGGGACTAGCGGGGGGGCGGTCACGAGAGACCCAGTACTTC. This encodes CASSPTGLAGGRSRETQYF.

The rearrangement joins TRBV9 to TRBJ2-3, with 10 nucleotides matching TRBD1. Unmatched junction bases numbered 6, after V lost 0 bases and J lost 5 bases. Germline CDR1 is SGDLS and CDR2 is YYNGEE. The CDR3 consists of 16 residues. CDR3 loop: CASSVDKDRGQDTQYF. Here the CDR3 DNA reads TGTGCCAGCAGCGTAGACAAAGACAGGGGGCAAGATACGCAGTATTTT.

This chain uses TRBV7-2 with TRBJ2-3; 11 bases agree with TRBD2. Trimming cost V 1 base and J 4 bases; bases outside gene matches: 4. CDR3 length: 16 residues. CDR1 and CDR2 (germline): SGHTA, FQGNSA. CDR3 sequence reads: CASSLEVAGGSDTQYF. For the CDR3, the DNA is TGTGCCAGCAGCTTAGAGGTAGCGGGGGGGTCAGATACGCAGTATTTT.

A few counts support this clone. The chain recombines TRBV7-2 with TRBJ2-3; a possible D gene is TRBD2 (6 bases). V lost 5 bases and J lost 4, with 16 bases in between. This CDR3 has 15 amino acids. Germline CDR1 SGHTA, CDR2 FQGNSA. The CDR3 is CASSITAGRADTQYF. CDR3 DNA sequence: TGTGCCAGCAGCATCACGGCGGGGCGAGCAGATACGCAGTATTTT.

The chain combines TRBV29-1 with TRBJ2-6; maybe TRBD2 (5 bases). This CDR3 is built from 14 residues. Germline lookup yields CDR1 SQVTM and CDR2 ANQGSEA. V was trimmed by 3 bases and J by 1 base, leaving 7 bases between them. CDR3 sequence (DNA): TGCAGCGTTGACTCGGGGTCTGGGGCCAACGTCCTGACTTTC. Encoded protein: CSVDSGSGANVLTF.

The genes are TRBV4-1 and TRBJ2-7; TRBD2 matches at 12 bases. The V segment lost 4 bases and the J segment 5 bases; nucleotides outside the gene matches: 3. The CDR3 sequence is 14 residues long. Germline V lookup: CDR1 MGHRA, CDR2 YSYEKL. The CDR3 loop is CASSRLAGEHEQYF. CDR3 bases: TGCGCCAGCAGCCGACTAGCGGGGGAACACGAGCAGTACTTC.